These 17 T cell receptor beta chains came from one sample sequenced in a study of persistence of HIV-infected CD4 T cells (dated by TCRdb to the early 2020s). The immunoSEQ hsTCRB assay version 4, run in survey mode, was used to sequence TCRbeta repertoires from genomic DNA. Not all clones reach the TCRdb copy of this immuneACCESS table, which keeps in-frame sequences only. Checked studies attribute under half of the gap to unresolved V genes and leave the rest unexplained. This sample gives 35,000 to 50,000 clones in total; 80% to 95% of them show up just once. Approximately 2% of the sample is taken by the ten largest. This specimen's treatment or condition label, interpreted: suppressive antiretroviral therapy. As a nonspecific positive control representing the CD4+ T cell repertoire, the cells were stimulated with anti-CD3/anti-CD28 magnetic beads. CD4+ T cells that responded were sorted based on upregulation of both CD40 ligand and CD69.

No antigen is known for these receptors. The material sequenced was CD4+ T cells sorted from PBMCs after roughly 18-hour stimulation, taken from a patient who received antiretroviral therapy. In light of the paper, this sample's cell subset or site label describes: CD40L+CD69+ CD4 T cells responding to anti-CD3/anti-CD28 beads, representing the overall repertoire. The receptors derive from an adult man with HIV who was CMV-seropositive.

CDR3 residues: CASKDLGQGNSPLHF. For the CDR3, the DNA is TGTGCCAGCAAGGATCTGGGACAGGGTAATTCACCCCTCCACTTT. The V call is TRBV6-5, the J call TRBJ1-6; 9 bases fit TRBD1. CDR3 length: 15 residues. Looked up from germline, CDR1 is MNHEY and CDR2 is SVGAGI. The V and J ends lost 7 bases and 6 bases, in that order; junction bases with no gene match: 7.

This chain uses TRBV10-3 with TRBJ2-2; 9 bases line up with TRBD2. Germline assignment: CDR1 ENHRY and CDR2 SYGVKD. The CDR3 sequence is 18 residues long. V was pared by 8 bases and J by 1 base, with 14 bases of the junction left unmatched. The CDR3 loop is CAIPATRGGAGNTGELFF. In nucleotides, the CDR3 is TGTGCCATCCCCGCGACTCGCGGGGGGGCCGGGAACACCGGGGAGCTGTTTTTT.

This chain uses TRBV15 with TRBJ2-1; 7 bases map to TRBD2. With 3 bases clipped from V and 2 bases from J, the junction kept 4 bases outside the gene matches. From germline, CDR1 is LNHNV and CDR2 YYDKDF (reference sequence). CDR3 length: 15 residues. CDR3 residues: CATSRSRGAYNEQFF. As DNA, the CDR3 is TGTGCCACCAGCAGGAGTCGGGGGGCCTACAATGAGCAGTTCTTC.

The chain recombines TRBV7-2 with TRBJ2-6, with TRBD2 matching 10 bases. After removal of 4 bases from V and 0 bases from J, the junction contained 0 bases not matched to a gene. The CDR3 totals 16 residues. Germline V gene lookup returns CDR1 SGHTA and CDR2 FQGNSA. CDR3 bases: TGTGCCAGCAGCTCTAGCGGGGGCTCTGGGGCCAACGTCCTGACTTTC. This sequence encodes CASSSSGGSGANVLTF.

V usage is TRBV7-3 and J usage is TRBJ2-2; maybe TRBD2 (6 bases). Germline CDR1 and CDR2: SGHTA and FQGTGA. The V end was cut by 4 bases, the J end by 0 bases, with 12 bases between. This CDR3 has 16 residues. Here the CDR3 reads CASSSWRAANTGELFF. For the CDR3, the DNA is TGTGCCAGCAGCTCTTGGAGGGCAGCGAACACCGGGGAGCTGTTTTTT. The entire variable domain, with the rest obtained from reference TRBV7-3 and TRBJ2-2, is as follows: GAGVSQTPSNKVTEKGKYVELRCDPISGHTALYWYRQSLGQGPEFLIYFQGTGAADDSGLPNDRFFAVRPEGSVSTLKIQRTERGDSAVYLCASSSWRAANTGELFFGEGSRLTVL.

This chain links TRBV27 with TRBJ1-4, with 11 nucleotides matching TRBD1. The CDR3 totals 14 residues. The germline CDR1 and CDR2 sequences are MNHEY and SMNVEV (reference sequence). With V trimmed by 6 bases and J by 11 bases, 8 bases remained unmatched. CDR3 sequence (DNA): TGTGCCAGCAGGGAGGACAGGGGGCCGCGGAAACTGTTTTTT. Translation gives CASREDRGPRKLFF.

The chain couples TRBV4-2 to TRBJ1-6, with D maybe TRBD1 (5 bases). With 4 bases removed from V and 3 bases from J, the gap between germline ends came to 19 bases. The CDR3 length is 18 residues. Germline V lookup: CDR1 LGHNA, CDR2 YNFKEQ. CDR3 sequence: CASSPYGTLSSYNSPLHF. The DNA for the CDR3 is TGTGCCAGCAGCCCTTACGGGACCCTTTCCAGCTATAATTCACCCCTCCACTTT.

This clone was seen more than once but under ten times. The chain joins TRBV5-5 to TRBJ1-1, with D tentatively TRBD1 (6 bases). Trimming left V 5 bases short and J 5 bases short, with 16 bases between. Per the germline V gene, CDR1 is SGHKS and CDR2 is YYEKEE (reference sequence). This CDR3 spans 14 amino acids. Here the CDR3 reads CASSLTGKSTEAFF. DNA of the CDR3: TGTGCCAGCAGTCTTACAGGGAAATCGACTGAAGCTTTCTTT.

Notes on this clone: Within the sample, other DNA sequences also encode this same CDR3. The rearrangement joins TRBV3-1 (or the pseudogene TRBV3-2) to TRBJ1-3, with D perhaps matching TRBD1 (5 bases). Trimming took 1 base from V and 2 from J, leaving 6 bases between them. The length of the CDR3 is 14 residues. The germline V gene has CDR1 LGHDT and CDR2 YNNKEL (reference sequence). Here the CDR3 reads CASSQAGTGNTIYF. As DNA, the CDR3 is TGTGCCAGCAGCCAAGCAGGGACTGGAAACACCATATATTTT.

This chain joins TRBV30 and TRBJ1-6; 7 bases align to TRBD1. The CDR3 length is 12 residues. Germline V CDR1 and CDR2: GTSNPN, SVGIG (reference sequence). V was clipped by 8 bases and J by 8 bases; unmatched bases: 6. For the CDR3, the DNA is TGTGCCGGTCGTCAGGGGGATTCACCCCTCCACTTT. Translation: CAGRQGDSPLHF.

The chain has TRBV7-2 and TRBJ2-3; 9 bases align to TRBD2. Trimming cost V 4 bases and J 4 bases; bases outside gene matches: 6. The CDR3 covers 15 residues. Per germline, CDR1 SGHTA and CDR2 FQGNSA. The CDR3 sequence is CASSSAGGPPDTQYF. The CDR3 bases are TGTGCCAGCAGCTCCGCGGGGGGGCCCCCAGATACGCAGTATTTT.

This chain joins TRBV28 and TRBJ1-5; D is undetermined. CDR1 is MDHEN and CDR2 is SYDVKM in the germline V gene. Trimming took off 3 bases at V and 3 bases at J, with 6 bases between the two ends. The CDR3 runs 13 residues. The CDR3 DNA reads TGTGCCAGCAGTTTGACGGCCAATCAGCCCCAGCATTTT. Translation: CASSLTANQPQHF.

This sequence joins TRBV25-1 and TRBJ2-3, with 10 bases matching TRBD1. The V segment lost 7 bases and the J segment 3 bases; nucleotides outside the gene matches: 7. This CDR3 has 15 amino acids. The germline V gene encodes CDR1 MGHDK and CDR2 SYGVNS. Here the CDR3 reads CASTGTGEFTDTQYF. The DNA for the CDR3 is TGTGCCAGCACCGGGACAGGGGAATTTACAGATACGCAGTATTTT.

The chain employs TRBV19 and TRBJ2-3, with 11 bases fitting TRBD1. The germline V gene encodes CDR1 LNHDA and CDR2 SQIVND (reference sequence). The junction had 8 bases not matched to a gene; V was cut back by 8 bases and J by 1 base. The CDR3 has 16 amino acids. The chain's CDR3 is CASQTGTGGGTDTQYF. CDR3 nucleotides: TGTGCCAGTCAGACCGGGACAGGGGGAGGCACAGATACGCAGTATTTT.

The CDR3 is CASSVGPGGTEAFF. In DNA form, the CDR3 reads TGTGCCAGCAGCGTAGGGCCCGGGGGCACTGAAGCTTTCTTT. This rearrangement joins TRBV9 to TRBJ1-1; D might be TRBD1 (5 bases). This CDR3 region has 14 residues. Germline V CDR1 and CDR2: SGDLS, YYNGEE. The germline V and J ends were trimmed by 0 bases and 4 bases, with 10 bases remaining between them.

This chain connects TRBV4-2 to TRBJ2-7; TRBD2 matches 8 bases. The CDR3 extends over 16 amino acids. Germline lookup yields CDR1 LGHNA and CDR2 YNFKEQ. Germline trimming cut 4 bases from V and 2 bases from J; bases unmatched to any gene: 10. This CDR3 is CASSPFSTSDAYEQYF. CDR3 sequence (DNA): TGTGCCAGCAGCCCCTTTTCGACTAGCGATGCCTACGAGCAGTACTTC.

The genes are TRBV5-1 and TRBJ2-2; no definite D call. The CDR3 runs 13 residues. The V and J ends lost 9 bases and 4 bases respectively, with 13 bases between them. Germline V gene sequence: CDR1 SGHRS, CDR2 YFSETQ. CDR3 amino acids: CATQPLSTGELFF. CDR3 coding DNA: TGCGCCACCCAACCCCTCAGCACCGGGGAGCTGTTTTTT. The complete variable domain, with remaining parts taken from reference TRBV5-1 and TRBJ2-2, reads KAGVTQTPRYLIKTRGQQVTLSCSPISGHRSVSWYQQTPGQGLQFLFEYFSETQRNKGNFPGRFSGRQFSNSRSEMNVSTLELGDSALYLCATQPLSTGELFFGEGSRLTVL.